A single sample gave rise to the 25 T cell receptor beta chains below, sequenced in a study of cytotoxic CD8 clonotypes in ibrutinib-treated CLL (dated by TCRdb to the early 2020s). Receptor amplification or capture employed the immunoSEQ multiplex PCR assay. As stored in TCRdb, this immuneACCESS dataset retains in-frame rearrangements with V and J assigned. A fraction of the clones does not appear; measured against another copy, unresolved V genes explain less than half of the discrepancy, and the remainder lacks a known reason. This sample lists roughly 330,000 clones; about 61% were detected once. Of the sample, around 6.6% falls within the top ten clones. Here the sequenced sample was PBMCs, taken after 36 months of ibrutinib treatment. The receptor set was obtained from a human donor with chronic lymphocytic leukemia.

This chain joins TRBV7-8 and TRBJ2-7, with D perhaps matching TRBD2 (6 bases). There are 16 residues in the CDR3. V lost 6 bases and J 0 bases, leaving 18 bases between the germline ends. Looked up from germline, CDR1 is SGHVS and CDR2 is FQNEAQ. The CDR3 DNA is TGTGCCAGCAGACGGGGAGGCGGCCGGCTCTCCTACGAGCAGTACTTC. It is translated as CASRRGGGRLSYEQYF.

This clone was seen only a few times. The chain joins TRBV18 to TRBJ2-5, with TRBD1 matching over 8 bases. The CDR3 is made up of 14 amino acids. J was trimmed by 7 bases and V by 4 bases; bases with no gene match: 8. Germline loops: CDR1 KGHSH, CDR2 LQKENI. CDR3 nucleotides: TGTGCCAGCTCACTGACAGGGGCCTCGGGGACCCAGTACTTC. Encoded protein: CASSLTGASGTQYF.

This sequence joins TRBV5-1 and TRBJ2-3, with TRBD1 as a possible D gene (6 bases). Trimming left V 0 bases short and J 5 bases short, with 10 bases between. This CDR3 has 14 amino acids. Germline CDR1 and CDR2: SGHRS and YFSETQ. CDR3 region: CASSLVGGKDTQYF. Written as DNA, the CDR3 is TGCGCCAGCAGCTTGGTTGGGGGCAAAGATACGCAGTATTTT.

This chain links TRBV11-3 with TRBJ1-2, with TRBD1 matching 8 bases. V lost 1 base to trimming and J lost 5 bases; unmatched junction nucleotides: 6. CDR1 and CDR2 from the germline V gene are SGHNT and YENEEA. This CDR3 has 15 residues. In nucleotides, the CDR3 is TGTGCCAGCAGCTTAGCCAGGGGACAGGATTATGGCTACACCTTC. Translating gives CASSLARGQDYGYTF.

This clone was seen a single time. This chain connects TRBV5-6 to TRBJ1-5, with a tentative D call TRBD1 (5 bases). V lost 2 bases and J 7 bases, leaving 10 bases between the germline ends. The CDR3 extends over 13 amino acids. Germline CDR1 reads SGHDT; CDR2 reads YYEEEE. Here the CDR3 reads CASSFGGGQPQHF. CDR3 nucleotides: TGTGCCAGCAGCTTTGGGGGGGGACAGCCCCAGCATTTT.

The chain carries TRBV29-1 and TRBJ2-5; TRBD2 is a possible D gene (5 bases). This CDR3 is built from 12 residues. V was pared by 6 bases and J by 5 bases, with 13 bases between. CDR1 and CDR2 from the germline V gene are SQVTM and ANQGSEA. The CDR3 here is CSVRDAAETQYF. The CDR3 DNA reads as TGCAGCGTGAGGGATGCGGCGGAGACCCAGTACTTC.

The chain links TRBV7-8 to TRBJ1-5; 7 nucleotides agree with TRBD1. This CDR3 is built from 13 residues. V shed 6 bases, J shed 4 bases, and the junction held 3 bases outside the gene matches. CDR1 is SGHVS, CDR2 FQNEAQ, per germline. CDR3 sequence: CASSSGGNQPQHF. DNA of the CDR3: TGTGCCAGCAGTTCAGGGGGAAATCAGCCCCAGCATTTT.

The chain has TRBV25-1 and TRBJ1-2; no clear D. CDR3 length equals 13 residues. Germline CDR1 is MGHDK and CDR2 is SYGVNS. Trimming pared 4 bases from V and 2 bases from J, leaving 8 bases between. The CDR3 spells CASSVWQNYGYTF. The CDR3 DNA follows: TGTGCCAGCAGTGTCTGGCAGAACTATGGCTACACCTTC.

This clone was detected only a few times. The gene calls are TRBV11-3 and TRBJ2-1; a weak D match, TRBD1 (5 bases). The CDR3 loop spans 13 amino acids. Germline V gene data show CDR1 as SGHNT and CDR2 as YENEEA. V lost 0 bases to trimming and J lost 9 bases, with 9 bases between them. The CDR3 loop is CASSLDLRGEQFF. CDR3 in DNA: TGTGCCAGCAGCTTAGACCTTAGGGGTGAGCAGTTCTTC. Full variable domain (remainder filled in from reference TRBV11-3 and TRBJ2-1): EAGVVQSPRYKIIEKKQPVAFWCNPISGHNTLYWYLQNLGQGPELLIRYENEEAVDDSQLPKDRFSAERLKGVDSTLKIQPAELGDSAVYLCASSLDLRGEQFFGPGTRLTVL.

A note on this clone: This sample includes further DNA sequences coding for the same CDR3. V and J are TRBV29-1 and TRBJ1-1; no firm D call. The CDR3 spans 10 residues. Per germline, CDR1 SQVTM and CDR2 ANQGSEA. The V end was cut by 4 bases, the J end by 2 bases, with 2 bases between. CDR3 DNA: TGCAGCGTTGGAAACACTGAAGCTTTCTTT. Protein product: CSVGNTEAFF.

V and J are TRBV4-1 and TRBJ1-3; maybe TRBD1 (5 bases). The germline V gene has CDR1 MGHRA and CDR2 YSYEKL. The CDR3 extends over 17 amino acids. V lost 0 bases to trimming and J lost 3 bases, with 15 bases between them. In DNA, the CDR3 is TGCGCCAGCAGCCAAGAAGACAGTCCCTTTTTTGGAAACACCATATATTTT. The encoded protein is CASSQEDSPFFGNTIYF.

This chain joins TRBV18 and TRBJ2-7, with 10 nucleotides matching TRBD1. Germline CDR1 is KGHSH and CDR2 is LQKENI. The V gene end was trimmed by 4 bases and the J gene end by 2 bases; junction bases not matched to a gene: 5. This CDR3 has 15 amino acids. This CDR3 is CASSHPGQGTYEQYF. The CDR3 DNA reads as TGTGCCAGCTCACACCCGGGACAGGGGACCTACGAGCAGTACTTC.

J is TRBJ1-6 and V is TRBV6-4; D remains unclear. This CDR3 has 13 amino acids. The germline gives CDR1 MRHNA, CDR2 SNTAGT. The V gene lost 4 bases and the J gene lost 9 bases, with 10 bases spanning the gap. Written as DNA, the CDR3 is TGTGCCAGCAGTGGGGAACCGACTTCACCCCTCCACTTT. Translated, it gives CASSGEPTSPLHF.

This chain uses TRBV6-5 with TRBJ2-7, with 8 bases identical to TRBD1. The CDR3 has 14 residues. Germline assignment: CDR1 MNHEY and CDR2 SVGAGI. Trimming removed 5 bases from V and 3 bases from J; junction bases left unmatched: 6. The CDR3 protein is CASSTGTGGYEQYF. The DNA of the CDR3 is TGTGCCAGCAGTACCGGGACAGGTGGCTACGAGCAGTACTTC.

In this sample, this clone turned up a few times. The chain combines TRBV25-1 with TRBJ2-3; the match to TRBD2 covers 12 bases. CDR1 and CDR2 from the germline V gene are MGHDK and SYGVNS. This CDR3 is built from 15 residues. V lost 5 bases to trimming and J lost 1 base; unmatched junction nucleotides: 1. CDR3 bases: TGTGCCAGCAGTCGGACTAGCGGGGGCACAGATACGCAGTATTTT. It yields the protein CASSRTSGGTDTQYF. Supplemented by reference TRBV25-1 and TRBJ2-3, the full variable domain reads EADIYQTPRYLVIGTGKKITLECSQTMGHDKMYWYQQDPGMELHLIHYSYGVNSTEKGDLSSESTVSRIRTEHFPLTLESARPSHTSQYLCASSRTSGGTDTQYFGPGTRLTVL.

The V call is TRBV28, the J call TRBJ2-2, with 7 bases lining up with TRBD1. Per the germline V gene, CDR1 is MDHEN and CDR2 is SYDVKM. The CDR3 length is 14 residues. Trimming removed 3 bases from V and 5 bases from J; junction bases left unmatched: 3. The CDR3 reads CASSFQGDTGELFF. In DNA form, the CDR3 reads TGTGCCAGCAGTTTCCAGGGGGATACCGGGGAGCTGTTTTTT.

V is TRBV29-1 and J is TRBJ2-5; a weak D match, TRBD2 (6 bases). Germline V gene lookup returns CDR1 SQVTM and CDR2 ANQGSEA. The CDR3 contains 15 residues. Trimming stripped 6 bases from V and 1 base from J, with 18 bases between. In DNA form, the CDR3 reads TGCAGCGTGGCGGGATTTTGGGGGAGCCAAGAGACCCAGTACTTC. Protein: CSVAGFWGSQETQYF.

The V gene is TRBV18, the J gene TRBJ2-1; possible D gene TRBD1, 6 bases. The germline V and J ends were trimmed by 6 bases and 8 bases, with 17 bases remaining between them. Per germline, CDR1 KGHSH and CDR2 LQKENI. There are 14 residues in the CDR3. CDR3 amino acids: CASSGITGSDEQFF. CDR3 coding DNA: TGTGCCAGCTCGGGGATTACAGGGTCCGATGAGCAGTTCTTC.

The chain carries TRBV11-2 and TRBJ2-7, with 7 bases identical to TRBD1. After removal of 5 bases from V and 1 base from J, the junction contained 5 bases not matched to a gene. The CDR3 loop spans 14 amino acids. The germline V gene encodes CDR1 SGHAT and CDR2 FQNNGV. In nucleotides, the CDR3 is TGTGCCAGCAGCCCACGGGACAGTTCCTACGAGCAGTACTTC. Its protein product is CASSPRDSSYEQYF.

The rearrangement joins TRBV6-5 to TRBJ1-2; tentative D call: TRBD1 (5 bases). CDR1 is MNHEY, CDR2 SVGAGI, per germline. V was cut by 5 bases and J by 3 bases, with 13 bases left in between. The CDR3 sequence is 14 residues long. The CDR3 nucleotides read TGTGCCAGCAGTGAAGTCCAGGGCTACTATGGCTACACCTTC. This encodes CASSEVQGYYGYTF.

This chain connects TRBV27 to TRBJ2-1; D is possibly TRBD2 (5 bases). Germline values: CDR1 MNHEY, CDR2 SMNVEV (reference sequence). CDR3 length: 16 amino acids. Trimming cost V 6 bases and J 1 base, with 16 bases left between them. The chain's CDR3 is CASSLFWTGSYNEQFF. CDR3 DNA: TGTGCCAGCAGCCTATTCTGGACGGGGTCCTACAATGAGCAGTTCTTC.

The chain has TRBV27 and TRBJ1-1; D not resolved. The CDR3 spans 14 residues. V lost 5 bases, J lost 1 base, and 11 bases lay in between. CDR1 is MNHEY and CDR2 is SMNVEV in the germline V gene (reference sequence). The chain's CDR3 is CASSPTVPNTEAFF. CDR3 sequence (DNA): TGTGCCAGCAGTCCGACGGTCCCGAACACTGAAGCTTTCTTT.

In its sample, this clone was seen once. The chain joins TRBV28 to TRBJ1-2, with D perhaps TRBD1 (6 bases). Germline V gene sequence: CDR1 MDHEN, CDR2 SYDVKM. With 4 bases removed from V and 2 bases from J, the gap between germline ends came to 17 bases. The CDR3 totals 16 residues. The CDR3 here is CASSSPWTVPNYGYTF. In DNA form, the CDR3 reads TGTGCCAGCAGTTCCCCCTGGACAGTTCCCAACTATGGCTACACCTTC.

The chain has TRBV6-4 and TRBJ2-3, with D tentatively TRBD2 (5 bases). V lost 0 bases to trimming and J lost 2 bases, with 9 bases between them. The germline V gene has CDR1 MRHNA and CDR2 SNTAGT. The CDR3 runs to 15 residues. CDR3 in DNA: TGTGCCAGCAGTGACTCTGGACTTACCACAGATACGCAGTATTTT. Its translation: CASSDSGLTTDTQYF.

This clone has only a few counts. The rearrangement links TRBV6-6 to TRBJ2-7; 7 nucleotides agree with TRBD2. After removal of 6 bases from V and 2 bases from J, the junction contained 13 bases not matched to a gene. The CDR3 sequence is 16 residues long. Germline assignment: CDR1 MNHNY and CDR2 SVGAGI (reference sequence). The CDR3 DNA is TGTGCCAGCAGCCCCCGAAGATCTAGCGGAGCCTACGAGCAGTACTTC. It yields the protein CASSPRRSSGAYEQYF.